A selection of T cell receptor beta chains follows, all from one sample in a study of shared clonotypes between healthy human individuals. Clones were sequenced by immunoSEQ multiplex PCR, and TCRdb holds only the in-frame ones, with some missing. The data show about 2 million clones, roughly 95% seen once. Material: naive CD8+ T cells sorted from blood. These receptors all come from a man aged 18 to 35 in good health. Both conserved end residues are part of each CDR3. The order of the fields is J gene, D gene, V gene, clone size, CDR3 protein, CDR3 DNA. The D gene is left open where the match is weak. Rows give clone size only sometimes, using once, few, many, or a class for an expanded clone.

TRBJ2-2 TRBD2 TRBV6-5 . CASSVSGRVIGELFF TGTGCCAGCAGTGTGAGCGGGAGGGTGATCGGGGAGCTGTTTTTT
TRBJ1-6 . TRBV6-1 . CASRASSSYNSPLHF TGTGCCAGCAGAGCGAGCAGCTCCTATAATTCACCCCTCCACTTT
TRBJ2-2 TRBD1 TRBV28 . CASSPDRGGTGELFF TGTGCCAGCAGCCCGGACAGGGGGGGCACCGGGGAGCTGTTTTTT
TRBJ2-3 . TRBV2 . CASSEPVGRDDYIMSTDTQYF TGTGCCAGCAGTGAACCCGTTGGGCGGGACGACTACATCATGTCCACAGATACGCAGTATTTT
TRBJ1-5 TRBD1 TRBV7-9 . CASSYGTGDNQPQHF TGTGCCAGCAGCTATGGGACAGGGGACAATCAGCCCCAGCATTTT
TRBJ2-1 . TRBV29-1 once CSVAQGLSYNEQFF TGCAGCGTTGCCCAGGGCCTCTCCTACAATGAGCAGTTCTTC
TRBJ2-5 TRBD2 TRBV29-1 . CSVGRLAEETQYF TGCAGCGTTGGCCGACTAGCGGAAGAGACCCAGTACTTC
TRBJ2-1 TRBD2 TRBV12-5 . CASGPALAGEADEQFF TGTGCTAGTGGTCCAGCCCTAGCGGGAGAGGCGGATGAGCAGTTCTTC
TRBJ1-6 . TRBV15 . CATSRTGLTNYNSPLHF TGTGCCACCAGTCGTACAGGGCTTACTAACTATAATTCACCCCTCCACTTT
TRBJ2-4 . TRBV6-1 once CASSDRVIAKNIQYF TGTGCCAGCAGTGACAGGGTGATAGCCAAAAACATTCAGTACTTC
TRBJ2-5 TRBD2 TRBV11-2 . CASSLYGGGYQETQYF TGTGCCAGCAGCTTATATGGCGGGGGGTACCAAGAGACCCAGTACTTC
TRBJ2-7 . TRBV28 . CASSSRGLRAYEQYF TGTGCCAGCAGTAGTCGGGGTCTCAGGGCTTACGAGCAGTACTTC
TRBJ1-4 . TRBV5-5 few CASSLDRFAEKLFF TGTGCCAGCAGCTTGGACAGGTTCGCGGAAAAACTGTTTTTT
TRBJ2-5 . TRBV6-6 . CASTVRGGNQETQYF TGTGCCAGCACCGTCAGAGGGGGGAACCAAGAGACCCAGTACTTC
TRBJ2-1 TRBD1 TRBV7-9 . CASSRGQGTYNEQFF TGTGCCAGCAGCCGCGGACAGGGTACCTACAATGAGCAGTTCTTC
TRBJ1-2 TRBD1 TRBV5-4 . CASLGGSGYGYTF TGTGCCAGCCTAGGGGGCTCGGGCTATGGCTACACCTTC
TRBJ2-6 TRBD1 TRBV9 . CASSAKGTGGPGGANVLTF TGTGCCAGCAGCGCCAAGGGGACAGGGGGACCCGGAGGGGCCAACGTCCTGACTTTC
TRBJ2-7 . TRBV4-1 . CASSGRDNSYEQYF TGCGCCAGCAGCGGCCGGGACAACTCCTACGAGCAGTACTTC
TRBJ1-2 . TRBV7-9 . CASSFQTNNYGYTF TGTGCCAGCAGCTTCCAGACTAATAACTATGGCTACACCTTC
TRBJ1-2 . TRBV28 . CASSLLWDPNYGYTF TGTGCCAGCAGTTTATTGTGGGATCCCAACTATGGCTACACCTTC
TRBJ2-7 TRBD2 TRBV27 . CASSSRLAESSYEQYF TGTGCCAGCAGTTCTAGACTAGCGGAGAGCTCCTACGAGCAGTACTTC
TRBJ2-5 . TRBV28 once CASSLTGRAEETQYF TGTGCCAGCAGTTTGACGGGCCGGGCGGAAGAGACCCAGTACTTC
TRBJ2-5 . TRBV19 . CASSISDLRGEETQYF TGTGCCAGTAGTATAAGTGACTTGCGCGGGGAGGAGACCCAGTACTTC
TRBJ2-1 . TRBV10-3 . CATHSGDEQFF TGTGCCACCCACAGCGGCGATGAGCAGTTCTTC
TRBJ1-2 . TRBV27 . CASSFGGRSSYGYTF TGTGCCAGCAGTTTTGGGGGGCGTAGTTCCTATGGCTACACCTTC
TRBJ1-3 . TRBV28 . CASSLLAGNTIYF TGTGCCAGCAGTTTATTAGCCGGAAACACCATATATTTT
TRBJ2-7 . TRBV28 . CASSPRDTSSYEQYF TGTGCCAGCAGTCCCCGGGACACGAGCTCCTACGAGCAGTACTTC
TRBJ2-7 TRBD1 TRBV5-5 . CASSFPGQGYEQYF TGTGCCAGCAGCTTTCCGGGACAGGGCTACGAGCAGTACTTC
TRBJ2-2 TRBD1 TRBV27 . CASSSQGVTNTGELFF TGTGCCAGCAGTTCACAGGGGGTAACGAACACCGGGGAGCTGTTTTTT
TRBJ2-3 TRBD2 TRBV30 once CAWSVVAGNTQYF TGTGCCTGGAGTGTCGTAGCGGGGAATACGCAGTATTTT
TRBJ2-7 . TRBV6-6 . CASRDFSGTIYEQYF TGTGCCAGCAGGGATTTTAGCGGAACCATCTACGAGCAGTACTTC
TRBJ1-2 . TRBV10-1 . CASSESTGFGYTF TGCGCCAGCAGTGAGTCGACAGGTTTCGGCTACACCTTC
TRBJ2-1 . TRBV4-1 . CASSQDPGYEQFF TGCGCCAGCAGCCAAGACCCGGGCTATGAGCAGTTCTTC
TRBJ2-2 TRBD1 TRBV10-2 . CASRWDRAGELFF TGCGCCAGCCGATGGGACAGGGCCGGGGAGCTGTTTTTT
TRBJ2-7 . TRBV10-3 . CAISESPTGAAYEQYF TGTGCCATCAGTGAGTCGCCAACCGGGGCTGCCTACGAGCAGTACTTC
TRBJ1-1 . TRBV5-6 . CASSFEGTEAFF TGTGCCAGCAGCTTCGAGGGGACTGAAGCTTTCTTT
TRBJ2-5 . TRBV7-9 . CASSSGTTEGTQYF TGTGCCAGCAGCTCCGGGACAACCGAGGGGACCCAGTACTTC
TRBJ1-5 . TRBV27 . CASSLWGYDNQPQHF TGTGCCAGCAGTTTATGGGGGTATGACAATCAGCCCCAGCATTTT
TRBJ1-2 TRBD1 TRBV27 once CASSLSPTGDLSF TGTGCCAGCAGTTTATCGCCTACAGGGGATCTCTCATTC
TRBJ2-7 . TRBV11-2 . CASSLEIMDGYEQYF TGTGCCAGCAGCTTAGAAATTATGGACGGCTACGAGCAGTACTTC
TRBJ2-3 . TRBV6-5 . CATTPGALSTDTQYF TGTGCCACCACCCCGGGGGCGCTTAGCACAGATACGCAGTATTTT
TRBJ1-1 . TRBV6-5 . CASRDNTEAFF TGTGCCAGCAGGGATAACACTGAAGCTTTCTTT
TRBJ2-3 TRBD2 TRBV7-9 . CASSLGGLAVTDTQYF TGTGCCAGCAGCTTAGGAGGACTAGCGGTCACAGATACGCAGTATTTT
TRBJ2-2 . TRBV6-5 . CASSVANTGELFF TGTGCCAGCAGCGTAGCGAACACCGGGGAGCTGTTTTTT
TRBJ2-1 TRBD2 TRBV29-1 . CSVDGLADYNEQFF TGCAGCGTTGACGGCCTAGCGGACTACAATGAGCAGTTCTTC
TRBJ2-7 TRBD2 TRBV2 . CASSETSGGAEQYF TGTGCCAGCAGTGAGACTAGCGGGGGTGCCGAGCAGTACTTC
TRBJ1-3 TRBD1 TRBV9 . CASSVGAGGSPGNTIYF TGTGCCAGCAGCGTAGGTGCAGGGGGTTCACCTGGAAACACCATATATTTT
TRBJ1-2 . TRBV27 . CASSFGGRLSPNGYTF TGTGCCAGCAGTTTTGGTGGGCGGCTATCCCCTAATGGCTACACCTTC
TRBJ2-7 . TRBV5-1 . CASSLAEEGGTYEQYF TGCGCCAGCAGCTTGGCCGAAGAGGGGGGTACGTACGAGCAGTACTTC
TRBJ2-1 TRBD2 TRBV7-9 . CASSLGGLAAYNEQFF TGTGCCAGCAGTTTAGGGGGACTAGCGGCCTACAATGAGCAGTTCTTC
TRBJ2-7 TRBD2 TRBV5-4 . CASSLKSGGYYEQYF TGTGCCAGCAGCTTGAAAAGCGGGGGGTACTACGAGCAGTACTTC
TRBJ1-1 . TRBV5-1 . CASSLQGPPTEAFF TGCGCCAGCAGCTTACAAGGTCCCCCCACTGAAGCTTTCTTT
TRBJ1-1 . TRBV5-4 . CASSFWGTEAFF TGTGCCAGCAGCTTCTGGGGGACTGAAGCTTTCTTT
TRBJ2-3 . TRBV6-1 . CASSDGGSDTQYF TGTGCCAGCAGTGATGGGGGGTCAGATACGCAGTATTTT
TRBJ1-1 . TRBV7-9 . CASAEQKNTEAFF TGTGCCAGCGCAGAACAGAAGAACACTGAAGCTTTCTTT
TRBJ2-7 TRBD2 TRBV4-1 . CASSPLLATGYEQYF TGCGCCAGCAGCCCATTACTAGCGACCGGCTACGAGCAGTACTTC
TRBJ2-7 TRBD2 TRBV5-1 . CASSPDSGGAYEQYF TGCGCCAGCAGCCCTGATAGCGGGGGGGCTTACGAGCAGTACTTC
TRBJ1-4 TRBD1 TRBV18 . CASSPLDRGGRGNEKLFF TGTGCCAGCTCTCCGCTGGACAGGGGGGGCCGGGGTAATGAAAAACTGTTTTTT
TRBJ2-7 . TRBV2 . CASSPGLDEQYF TGTGCCAGCAGCCCAGGGCTGGACGAGCAGTACTTC